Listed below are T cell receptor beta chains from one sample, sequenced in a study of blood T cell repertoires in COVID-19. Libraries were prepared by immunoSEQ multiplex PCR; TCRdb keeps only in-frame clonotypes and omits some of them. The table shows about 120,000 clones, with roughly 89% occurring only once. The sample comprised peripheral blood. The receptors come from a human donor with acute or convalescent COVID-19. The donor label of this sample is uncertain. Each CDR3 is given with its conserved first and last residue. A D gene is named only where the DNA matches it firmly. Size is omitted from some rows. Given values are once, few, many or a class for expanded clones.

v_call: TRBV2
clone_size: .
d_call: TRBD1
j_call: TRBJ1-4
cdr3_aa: CASSARAGTGGEKLFF
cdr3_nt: TGTGCCAGCAGCGCCCGGGCCGGGACAGGGGGTGAAAAACTGTTTTTT

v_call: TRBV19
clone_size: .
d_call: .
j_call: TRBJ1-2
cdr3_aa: CASSTDRRYGYTF
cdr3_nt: TGTGCCAGTAGTACTGACAGAAGGTATGGCTACACCTTC

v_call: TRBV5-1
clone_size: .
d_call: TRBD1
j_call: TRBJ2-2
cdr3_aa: CASSSGGTGELFF
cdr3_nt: TGCGCCAGCAGCTCAGGGGGTACCGGGGAGCTGTTTTTT

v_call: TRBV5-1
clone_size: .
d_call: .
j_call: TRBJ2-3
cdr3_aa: CASSSTQGDTQYF
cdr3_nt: TGCGCCAGCAGCTCCACACAGGGAGATACGCAGTATTTT

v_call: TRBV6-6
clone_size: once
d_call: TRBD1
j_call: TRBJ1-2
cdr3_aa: CASKGVGGLGDYGYTF
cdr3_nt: TGTGCCAGTAAAGGGGTAGGGGGCTTAGGTGACTATGGCTACACCTTC

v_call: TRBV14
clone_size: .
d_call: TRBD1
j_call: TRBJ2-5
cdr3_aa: CASSRYRGLGETQYF
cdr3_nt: TGTGCCAGCAGCCGCTACAGGGGGCTAGGAGAGACCCAGTACTTC

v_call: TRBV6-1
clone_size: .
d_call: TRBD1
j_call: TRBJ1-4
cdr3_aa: CASSDYISGQTGENEKLFF
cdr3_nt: TGTGCCAGCAGTGATTATATATCAGGTCAGACAGGGGAGAATGAAAAACTGTTTTTT

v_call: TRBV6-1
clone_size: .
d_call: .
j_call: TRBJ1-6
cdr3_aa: CASSEGWWEGNNSPLHF
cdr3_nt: TGTGCCAGCAGTGAAGGATGGTGGGAGGGGAATAATTCACCCCTCCACTTT

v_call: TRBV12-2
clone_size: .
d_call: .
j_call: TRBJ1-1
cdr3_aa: CASRTNNNKRRNTEAFF
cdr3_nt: TGTGCAAGTCGAACTAATAACAACAAGAGAAGGAACACTGAAGCTTTCTTT

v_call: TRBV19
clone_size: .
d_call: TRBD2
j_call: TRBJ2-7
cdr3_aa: CASSTGTSGRAGAYEQYF
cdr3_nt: TGTGCCAGTAGTACCGGGACTAGCGGGAGGGCAGGGGCCTACGAGCAGTACTTC

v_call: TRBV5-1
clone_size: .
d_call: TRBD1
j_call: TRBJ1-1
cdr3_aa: CASSLRPVGQGMNTEAFF
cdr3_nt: TGCGCCAGCAGCTTAAGACCAGTGGGACAGGGAATGAACACTGAAGCTTTCTTT

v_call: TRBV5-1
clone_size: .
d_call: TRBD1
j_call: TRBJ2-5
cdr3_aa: CASSVLDRRETQYF
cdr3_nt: TGCGCCAGCAGTGTACTGGACAGGCGGGAGACCCAGTACTTC

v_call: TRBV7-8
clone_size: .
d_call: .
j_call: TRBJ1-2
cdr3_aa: CASSPAGNYGYTF
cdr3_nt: TGTGCCAGCAGTCCCGCGGGTAACTATGGCTACACCTTC

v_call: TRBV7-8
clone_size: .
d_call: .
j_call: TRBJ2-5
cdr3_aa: CASSLSGETQYF
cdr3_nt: TGTGCCAGCAGCTTAAGTGGCGAGACCCAGTACTTC

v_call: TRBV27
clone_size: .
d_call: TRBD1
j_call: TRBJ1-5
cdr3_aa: CASSSGTGGRDSNQPQHF
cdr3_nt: TGTGCCAGCAGTTCCGGGACAGGGGGCCGTGATAGCAATCAGCCCCAGCATTTT

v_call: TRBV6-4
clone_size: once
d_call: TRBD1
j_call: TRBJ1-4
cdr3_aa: CARDPTGGGNEKLFF
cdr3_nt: TGTGCCAGGGACCCGACAGGGGGAGGAAATGAAAAACTGTTTTTT

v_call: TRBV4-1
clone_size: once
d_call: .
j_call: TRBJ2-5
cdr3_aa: CASSQDTGRETQYF
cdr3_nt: TGCGCCAGCAGCCAAGATACAGGGCGGGAGACCCAGTACTTC

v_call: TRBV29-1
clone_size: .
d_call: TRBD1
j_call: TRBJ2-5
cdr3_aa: CSVNPGQQETQYF
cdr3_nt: TGCAGCGTTAACCCGGGACAGCAAGAGACCCAGTACTTC

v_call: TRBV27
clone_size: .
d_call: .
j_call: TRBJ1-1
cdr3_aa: CASSLFEGSTEAFF
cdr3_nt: TGTGCCAGCAGTTTATTTGAGGGAAGCACTGAAGCTTTCTTT

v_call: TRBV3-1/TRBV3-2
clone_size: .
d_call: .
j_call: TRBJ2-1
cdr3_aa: CASSPDYGTNSYNEQFF
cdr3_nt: TGTGCCAGCAGCCCAGACTACGGGACAAACAGTTACAATGAGCAGTTCTTC

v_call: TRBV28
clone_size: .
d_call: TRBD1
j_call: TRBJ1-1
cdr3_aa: CASSYLQGGTEAFF
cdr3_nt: TGTGCCAGCAGTTACCTACAGGGGGGCACTGAAGCTTTCTTT

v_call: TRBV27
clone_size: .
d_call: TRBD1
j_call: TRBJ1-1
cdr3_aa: CASTLTGGTEAFF
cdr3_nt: TGTGCCAGCACCTTGACAGGGGGGACTGAAGCTTTCTTT

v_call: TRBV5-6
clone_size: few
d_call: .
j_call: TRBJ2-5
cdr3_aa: CASSLGYTTETQYF
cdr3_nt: TGTGCCAGCAGCTTGGGGTACACCACAGAGACCCAGTACTTC

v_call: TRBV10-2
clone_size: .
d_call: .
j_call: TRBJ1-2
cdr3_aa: CASSDDSRLTF
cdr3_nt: TGCGCCAGCAGTGATGACAGCCGTCTTACCTTC

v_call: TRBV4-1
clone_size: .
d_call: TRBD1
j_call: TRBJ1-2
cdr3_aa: CASSRTGASGGYTF
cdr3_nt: TGCGCCAGCAGCCGAACAGGGGCGTCAGGTGGCTACACCTTC

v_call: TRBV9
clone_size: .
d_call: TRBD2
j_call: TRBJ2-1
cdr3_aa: CASSGGTSGTYNEQFF
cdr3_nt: TGTGCCAGCAGCGGGGGGACTAGCGGGACATACAATGAGCAGTTCTTC

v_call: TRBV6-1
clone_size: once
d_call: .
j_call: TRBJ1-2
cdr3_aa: CASSEAERGGYTF
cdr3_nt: TGTGCCAGCAGTGAAGCGGAAAGGGGGGGCTACACCTTC

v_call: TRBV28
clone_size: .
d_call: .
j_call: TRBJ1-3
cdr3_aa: CASGLGGHWGNTIYF
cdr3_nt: TGTGCCAGCGGCCTCGGCGGACATTGGGGAAACACCATATATTTT

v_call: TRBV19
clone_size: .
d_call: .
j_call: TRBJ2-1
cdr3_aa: CASSMIGLADFYNEQFF
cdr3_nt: TGTGCCAGTAGTATGATAGGGTTAGCGGACTTCTACAATGAGCAGTTCTTC

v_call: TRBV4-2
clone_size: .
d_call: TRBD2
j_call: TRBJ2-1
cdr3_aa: CASSQGPGGAWGNEQFF
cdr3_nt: TGTGCCAGCAGCCAGGGCCCCGGGGGGGCGTGGGGCAATGAGCAGTTCTTC

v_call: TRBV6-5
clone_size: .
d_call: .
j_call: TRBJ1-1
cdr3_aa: CASSSAGAGNTEAFF
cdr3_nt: TGTGCCAGCAGTTCCGCGGGGGCAGGGAACACTGAAGCTTTCTTT

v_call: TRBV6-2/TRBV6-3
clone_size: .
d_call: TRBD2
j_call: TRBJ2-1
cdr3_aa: CASSRTSGGNEQFF
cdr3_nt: TGTGCCAGCAGTCGGACTAGCGGGGGCAATGAGCAGTTCTTC

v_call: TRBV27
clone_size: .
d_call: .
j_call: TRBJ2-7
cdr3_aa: CASSFQAGNEQYF
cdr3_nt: TGTGCCAGCAGTTTCCAGGCGGGGAACGAGCAGTACTTC

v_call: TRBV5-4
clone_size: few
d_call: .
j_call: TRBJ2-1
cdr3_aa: CASSLAGRQFF
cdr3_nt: TGTGCCAGCAGCTTGGCCGGTAGGCAGTTCTTC

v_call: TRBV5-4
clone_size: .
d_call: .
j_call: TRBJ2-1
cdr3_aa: CASSGGQTPSYNEQFF
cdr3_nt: TGTGCCAGCAGCGGGGGACAAACCCCCTCCTACAATGAGCAGTTCTTC

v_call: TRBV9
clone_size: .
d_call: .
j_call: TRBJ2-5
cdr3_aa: CASSPYSGQQETQYF
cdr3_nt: TGTGCCAGCAGCCCCTATAGTGGGCAGCAAGAGACCCAGTACTTC

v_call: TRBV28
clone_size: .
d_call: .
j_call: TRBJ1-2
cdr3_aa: CASTRGDLNYGYTF
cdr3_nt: TGTGCCAGCACCCGGGGGGACCTAAACTATGGCTACACCTTC

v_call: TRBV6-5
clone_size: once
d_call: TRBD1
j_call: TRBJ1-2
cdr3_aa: CASSYGTQGYGYTF
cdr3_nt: TGTGCCAGCAGTTACGGCACACAGGGGTATGGCTACACCTTC

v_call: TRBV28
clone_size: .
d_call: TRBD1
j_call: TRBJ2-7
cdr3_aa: CASSLAGTGANEQYF
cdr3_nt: TGTGCCAGCAGTTTGGCAGGGACAGGCGCTAACGAGCAGTACTTC

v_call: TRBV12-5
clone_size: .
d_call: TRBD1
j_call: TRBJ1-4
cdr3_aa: CASGLVLGTGHATAQRNNEKLFF
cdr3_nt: TGTGCTAGTGGTTTGGTACTTGGGACAGGACACGCGACGGCCCAAAGAAATAATGAAAAACTGTTTTTT

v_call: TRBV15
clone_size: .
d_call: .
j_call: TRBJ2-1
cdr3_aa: CATSRDSGNEQFF
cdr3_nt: TGTGCCACCAGCAGAGACTCGGGGAATGAGCAGTTCTTC

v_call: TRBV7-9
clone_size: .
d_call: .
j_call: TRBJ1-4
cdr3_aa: CASISGRSEKLFF
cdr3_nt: TGTGCCAGCATATCAGGAAGGTCTGAAAAACTGTTTTTT

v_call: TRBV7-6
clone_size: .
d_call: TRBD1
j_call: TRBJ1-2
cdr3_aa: CASSPQGQGQINYGYTF
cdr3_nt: TGTGCCAGCAGCCCCCAAGGACAGGGGCAAATTAACTATGGCTACACCTTC

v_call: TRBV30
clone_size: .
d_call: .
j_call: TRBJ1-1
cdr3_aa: CAWNFKGSTEAFF
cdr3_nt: TGTGCCTGGAACTTCAAAGGGAGCACTGAAGCTTTCTTT

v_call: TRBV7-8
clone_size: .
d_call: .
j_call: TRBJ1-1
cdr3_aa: CASSLTESTEAFF
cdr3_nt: TGTGCCAGCAGCTTGACAGAGAGCACTGAAGCTTTCTTT

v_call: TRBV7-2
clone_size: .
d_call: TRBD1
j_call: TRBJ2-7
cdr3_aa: CASSPNWDRPYEQYF
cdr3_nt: TGTGCCAGCAGCCCAAACTGGGACAGACCCTACGAGCAGTACTTC

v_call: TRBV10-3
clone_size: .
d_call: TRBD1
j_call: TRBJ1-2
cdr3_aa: CAVYRGSNYGYTF
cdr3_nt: TGTGCCGTCTACAGGGGGAGTAACTATGGCTACACCTTC

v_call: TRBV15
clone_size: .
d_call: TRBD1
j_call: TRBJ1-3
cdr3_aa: CATSRSRDRGLGNTIYF
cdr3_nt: TGTGCCACCAGCAGATCCCGGGACAGGGGGCTCGGAAACACCATATATTTT

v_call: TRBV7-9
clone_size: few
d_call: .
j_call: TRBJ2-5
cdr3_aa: CASLQVGGETQYF
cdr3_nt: TGTGCCAGCCTACAAGTGGGGGGAGAGACCCAGTACTTC

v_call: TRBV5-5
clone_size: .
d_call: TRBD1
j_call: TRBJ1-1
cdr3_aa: CASSLDRGLDTEAFF
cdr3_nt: TGTGCCAGCAGCTTGGACAGGGGGCTGGACACTGAAGCTTTCTTT

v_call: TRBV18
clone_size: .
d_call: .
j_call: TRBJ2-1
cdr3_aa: CASSPEGRDNEQFF
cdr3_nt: TGTGCCAGCTCACCAGAGGGCCGGGACAATGAGCAGTTCTTC

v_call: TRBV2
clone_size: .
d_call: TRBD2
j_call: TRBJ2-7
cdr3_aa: CASSVMVTSVVAYF
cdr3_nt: TGTGCCAGCAGTGTAATGGTCACTAGCGTCGTGGCGTACTTC

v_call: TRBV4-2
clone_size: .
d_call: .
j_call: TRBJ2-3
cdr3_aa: CASSQESTRTDTQYF
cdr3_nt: TGTGCCAGCAGCCAAGAGAGTACTCGCACAGATACGCAGTATTTT

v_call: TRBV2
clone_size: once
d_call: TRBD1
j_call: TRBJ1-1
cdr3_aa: CASSGDRGVVYTEAFF
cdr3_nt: TGTGCCAGCAGTGGGGACAGGGGCGTCGTTTATACTGAAGCTTTCTTT